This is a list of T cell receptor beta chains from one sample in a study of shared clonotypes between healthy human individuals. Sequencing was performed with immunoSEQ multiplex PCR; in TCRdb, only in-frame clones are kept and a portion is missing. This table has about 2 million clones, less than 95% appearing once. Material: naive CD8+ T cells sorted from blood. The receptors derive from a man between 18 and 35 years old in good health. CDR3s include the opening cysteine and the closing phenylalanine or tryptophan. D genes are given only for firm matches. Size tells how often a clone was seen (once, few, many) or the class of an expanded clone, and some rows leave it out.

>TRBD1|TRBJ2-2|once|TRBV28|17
TGTGCCAGCAGTTTGCCTCAAGGACAGGGTCTAACCGGGGAGCTGTTTTTT
CASSLPQGQGLTGELFF
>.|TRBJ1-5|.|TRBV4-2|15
TGTGCCAGCAGCCAACTGGGGGAAGGTAATCAGCCCCAGCATTTT
CASSQLGEGNQPQHF
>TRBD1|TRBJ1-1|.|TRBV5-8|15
TGTGCCAGCAGCTTGCGACAGGGTGTGGGCACTGAAGCTTTCTTT
CASSLRQGVGTEAFF
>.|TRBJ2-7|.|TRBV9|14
TGTGCCAGCAGCGTAGACCCAACCCAATACGAGCAGTACTTC
CASSVDPTQYEQYF
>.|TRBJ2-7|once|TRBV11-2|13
TGTGCCAGCAGCTTAGATCCGGGAATCGAGCAGTACTTC
CASSLDPGIEQYF
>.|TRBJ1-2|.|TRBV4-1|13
TGCGCCAGCAGCCCCGGACAGACCTATGGCTACACCTTC
CASSPGQTYGYTF
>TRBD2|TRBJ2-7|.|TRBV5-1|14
TGCGCCAGCAGCTTTTTAGCGGGAGGGGGGGAGCAGTACTTC
CASSFLAGGGEQYF
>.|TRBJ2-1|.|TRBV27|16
TGTGCCAGCAGTCCAGGAGTTTTAACCTCCTACAATGAGCAGTTCTTC
CASSPGVLTSYNEQFF
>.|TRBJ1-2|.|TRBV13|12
TGTGCCAGCAGCGCGAGGACAGCCTACTACACCTTC
CASSARTAYYTF
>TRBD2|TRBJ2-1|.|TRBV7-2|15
TGTGCCAGCAGCTTAGACGCGGGGGGGCCCGGTGAGCAGTTCTTC
CASSLDAGGPGEQFF
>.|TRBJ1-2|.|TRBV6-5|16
TGTGCCAGCAGTTACGGTTTCACAGGGTCGACCTATGGCTACACCTTC
CASSYGFTGSTYGYTF
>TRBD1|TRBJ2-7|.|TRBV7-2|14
TGTGCCAGCAGCTCGCAGGGGGCCCCCTACGAGCAGTACTTC
CASSSQGAPYEQYF
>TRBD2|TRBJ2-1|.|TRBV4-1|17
TGCGCCAGCAGCCAAGGGGCGCGACTAGCGGGGGACAATGAGCAGTTCTTC
CASSQGARLAGDNEQFF
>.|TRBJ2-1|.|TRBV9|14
TGTGCCAGCAGCGTAGCTTCTGGGGCACATGAGCAGTTCTTC
CASSVASGAHEQFF
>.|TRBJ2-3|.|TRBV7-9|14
TGTGCCAGCAGCTCGGAGGTAGGGGCTAATACGCAGTATTTT
CASSSEVGANTQYF
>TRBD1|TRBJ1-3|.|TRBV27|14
TGTGCCAGCAGTGACAGGGGGCCTGGAAACACCATATATTTT
CASSDRGPGNTIYF
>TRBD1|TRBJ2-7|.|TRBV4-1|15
TGCGCCAGCAGCCCTGGACAGGGCAGCTCCTACGAGCAGTACTTC
CASSPGQGSSYEQYF
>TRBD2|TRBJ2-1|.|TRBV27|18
TGTGCCAGCAGTTTATGGCCTAGCGGGAGCTCGTTATACAATGAGCAGTTCTTC
CASSLWPSGSSLYNEQFF
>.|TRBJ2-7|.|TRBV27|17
TGTGCCAGCAGTTTAAAAGCCGGGGCAGAGGACTCCTACGAGCAGTACTTC
CASSLKAGAEDSYEQYF
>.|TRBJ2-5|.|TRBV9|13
TGTGCCAGCAGCGTGGGGGGTCAAGAGACCCAGTACTTC
CASSVGGQETQYF
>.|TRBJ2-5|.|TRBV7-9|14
TGTGCCAGCAGCTTAGCGGGTCAAGCGGCGCTCCAGTACTTC
CASSLAGQAALQYF
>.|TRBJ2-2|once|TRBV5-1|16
TGCGCCAGCAGTCCTCCGGGACACCAGTCCACCGGGGAGCTGTTTTTT
CASSPPGHQSTGELFF
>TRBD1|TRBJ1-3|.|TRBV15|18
TGTGCCACCAGCCCCCCGAGGGGACAGGGGAGCTCTGGAAACACCATATATTTT
CATSPPRGQGSSGNTIYF
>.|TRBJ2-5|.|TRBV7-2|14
TGTGCCAGCAGCCCCGCCGGGGCTCGAGAGACCCAGTACTTC
CASSPAGARETQYF
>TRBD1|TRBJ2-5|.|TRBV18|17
TGTGCCAGCTCACCGAACACCCTGACAGGGTGGATAGAGACCCAGTACTTC
CASSPNTLTGWIETQYF
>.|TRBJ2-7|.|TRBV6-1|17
TGTGCCAGCAGTGAAAGTGCGATTGTGGAGGGCTCCTACGAGCAGTACTTC
CASSESAIVEGSYEQYF
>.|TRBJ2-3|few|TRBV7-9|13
TGTGCCAGCAGCCCCCCCTCTACAGATACGCAGTATTTT
CASSPPSTDTQYF
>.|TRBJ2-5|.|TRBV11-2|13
TGTGCCAGCAGCTTACAGGGGCAGGAGACCCAGTACTTC
CASSLQGQETQYF
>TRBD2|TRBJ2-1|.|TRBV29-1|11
TGCAGCGGGGGACTAGACACTGAGCAGTTCTTC
CSGGLDTEQFF
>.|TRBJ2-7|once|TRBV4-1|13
TGCGCCAGCAGCCAAGCCCTACCCTACGAGCAGTACTTC
CASSQALPYEQYF